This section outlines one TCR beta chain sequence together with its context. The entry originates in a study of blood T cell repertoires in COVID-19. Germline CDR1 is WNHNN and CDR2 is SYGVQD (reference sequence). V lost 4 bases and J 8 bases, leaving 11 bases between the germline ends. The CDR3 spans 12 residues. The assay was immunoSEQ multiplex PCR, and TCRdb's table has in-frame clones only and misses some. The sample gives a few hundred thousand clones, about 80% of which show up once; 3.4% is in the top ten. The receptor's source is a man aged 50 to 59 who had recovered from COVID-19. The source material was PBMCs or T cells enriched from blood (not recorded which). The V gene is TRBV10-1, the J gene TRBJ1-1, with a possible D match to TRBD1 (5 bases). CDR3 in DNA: TGCGCCAGCAGTGTAGGAGGGGAGGAAGCTTTCTTT. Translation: CASSVGGEEAFF.